Shown below are 3 T cell receptor beta chains from a single sample sequenced in a study of monozygotic twins with inflammatory bowel disease. From its re-call of the 5' RACE reads, TCRdb lists each CDR3 protein once, without DNA. The sample data list some 200,000 distinct CDR3 sequences. The specimen sequenced was blood. These receptors were taken from a human donor with ulcerative colitis or Crohn's disease, or a healthy co-twin of an affected twin (not recorded which).

The chain is built from TRBV5-1 and TRBJ2-2. Germline V CDR1 and CDR2: SGHRS, YFSETQ. This CDR3 has 15 amino acids. The CDR3 reads CASTPGSGNTGELFF. Combining the CDR3 with reference TRBV5-1 and TRBJ2-2 gives the whole variable domain KAGVTQTPRYLIKTRGQQVTLSCSPISGHRSVSWYQQTPGQGLQFLFEYFSETQRNKGNFPGRFSGRQFSNSRSEMNVSTLELGDSALYLCASTPGSGNTGELFFGEGSRLTVL.

This rearrangement joins TRBV12-5 to TRBJ1-1; TCRdb proposes TRBD1, but this gene call is untestable without DNA. Per the germline V gene, CDR1 is LGHNT and CDR2 is FRNRAP. The CDR3 spans 14 residues. The CDR3 spells CASGSRQGDTEAFF.

The chain combines TRBV24-1 with TRBJ2-1; TCRdb's D call, TRBD1, is unchecked because there is no DNA. Germline loops: CDR1 KGHDR, CDR2 SFDVKD. CDR3 length: 14 amino acids. Here the CDR3 reads CATSESGTLPEQFF.